What follows are 23 T cell receptor beta chains derived from one specimen sequenced in a study of shared clonotypes between healthy human individuals. Profiled with immunoSEQ multiplex PCR; TCRdb holds only in-frame clones, not every one. The table records about a million clones, 70% to 80% of them present only once. The sample consisted of memory CD4+ T cells from PBMCs. The subset here: CD45RA-negative fraction. Source of these receptors: a man younger than 35 in good health. Some clones in this sample may be carry-over from other donors' samples.

Concerning this clone: This sample also contains other DNA sequences that code for the same CDR3. The rearrangement links TRBV5-1 to TRBJ2-2; a possible D gene is TRBD2 (5 bases). Deletions cut 0 bases from V and 4 bases from J, with 7 bases between. The CDR3 consists of 14 residues. Germline CDR1 and CDR2: SGHRS and YFSETQ. The CDR3 nucleotides read TGCGCCAGCAGCTTGGCTCGGGGCACCGGGGAGCTGTTTTTT. Protein sequence: CASSLARGTGELFF.

This chain connects TRBV6-5 to TRBJ2-3; D not resolved. This CDR3 has 16 amino acids. Trimming removed 2 bases from V and 1 base from J, with 13 bases in between. Germline V CDR1 and CDR2: MNHEY, SVGAGI. CDR3 nucleotides: TGTGCCAGCAGTTACGGGTCTCTCCAAGGCACAGATACGCAGTATTTT. Protein product: CASSYGSLQGTDTQYF.

The chain recombines TRBV2 with TRBJ2-5; weak D call: TRBD2 (6 bases). Judging by the DNA end, TRBJ2-7 fits better; the J call may be wrong. Germline-derived CDR1 and CDR2 are SNHLY and FYNNEI. This CDR3 contains 15 residues. CDR3 protein: CASSWGGGRRYEQYF. In nucleotides, the CDR3 is TGTGCCAGCAGTTGGGGAGGCGGGCGGCGCTACGAGCAGTACTTC.

The rearrangement joins TRBV5-8 to TRBJ1-5; maybe TRBD1 (6 bases). The CDR3 runs to 14 residues. CDR1 and CDR2 from the germline V gene are SGHTS and YDEGEE. Trimming removed 1 base at V and 7 bases at J, with 12 bases between. CDR3: CASSLLQGYQPQHF. The CDR3, as DNA: TGTGCCAGCAGCTTGTTACAGGGCTACCAGCCCCAGCATTTT.

J is TRBJ2-5 and V is TRBV12-5; D is uncertain. The CDR3 has 15 amino acids. Germline V gene sequence: CDR1 LGHNT, CDR2 FRNRAP. Trimming pared 1 base from V and 5 bases from J, leaving 14 bases between. The chain's CDR3 is CASGLGQATGETQYF. CDR3 bases: TGTGCTAGTGGTTTGGGGCAGGCTACTGGGGAGACCCAGTACTTC.

The chain joins TRBV21-1 to TRBJ2-7; the D call of TRBD1 is as the table states it, not checked on the DNA. TRBV21-1 is a known pseudogene. This CDR3 contains 16 residues. Here the CDR3 DNA reads TGTGCCAGCAGCCCCCCTCATCGGACAGGGGCCTTGAATTTGTACTTC. Its translation: CASSPPHRTGALNLYF.

This sequence joins TRBV7-6 and TRBJ1-1; D unclear. This CDR3 contains 14 residues. V lost 2 bases to trimming and J lost 10 bases, with 17 bases between them. Germline CDR1 reads SGHVS; CDR2 reads FNYEAQ. In DNA form, the CDR3 reads TGTGCCAGCAGCTTATCGTCCAGCCTCTGGGGAGCTTTCTTT. It encodes CASSLSSSLWGAFF.

This rearrangement joins TRBV30 to TRBJ2-7, with D possibly being TRBD1 or TRBD2 (6 bases each). Per germline, CDR1 GTSNPN and CDR2 SVGIG (reference sequence). This CDR3 has 13 amino acids. V lost 5 bases and J lost 3, with 14 bases in between. The CDR3 loop reads CAWQTGGYYEQYF. CDR3 nucleotide sequence: TGTGCCTGGCAGACCGGGGGCTACTACGAGCAGTACTTC.

The gene calls are TRBV6-5 and TRBJ2-7; possible D gene TRBD2, 6 bases. Germline V gene data show CDR1 as MNHEY and CDR2 as SVGAGI. CDR3 length: 15 amino acids. Deletions cut 2 bases from V and 3 bases from J, with 14 bases between. This CDR3 is CASSYGPGSGYEQYF. The CDR3 nucleotides read TGTGCCAGCAGTTACGGTCCAGGTAGCGGCTACGAGCAGTACTTC.

The chain has TRBV10-3 and TRBJ1-4, with D hard to call. Trimming left V 8 bases short and J 3 bases short, with 10 bases between. Germline values: CDR1 ENHRY, CDR2 SYGVKD. There are 13 residues in the CDR3. The chain's CDR3 is CAISVAPNEKLFF. CDR3 nucleotide sequence: TGTGCCATCTCAGTTGCTCCTAATGAAAAACTGTTTTTT.

The chain joins TRBV27 to TRBJ2-1; 8 bases agree with TRBD2. This CDR3 has 15 amino acids. The trim removed 3 bases at V and 8 bases at J, leaving 9 bases unmatched. Germline-derived CDR1 and CDR2 are MNHEY and SMNVEV (reference sequence). The CDR3 nucleotides read TGTGCCAGCAGTTTCGCAAGCGGGAGCGTCTATGAGCAGTTCTTC. Translation gives CASSFASGSVYEQFF.

This clone was picked up a small number of times. Other DNA sequences from this sample encode an identical CDR3 as well. This chain links TRBV30 with TRBJ2-7, with D uncertain. CDR1 GTSNPN and CDR2 SVGIG come from the germline V gene (reference sequence). This CDR3 has 11 residues. V was shortened by 0 bases and J by 4 bases, with 4 bases between the two germline ends. Here the CDR3 reads CAWSVRYEQYF. The CDR3 DNA reads as TGTGCCTGGAGTGTACGATACGAGCAGTACTTC.

This chain connects TRBV30 to TRBJ1-1, with unresolved D. V lost 3 bases and J 1 base, leaving 6 bases between the germline ends. CDR3 size: 12 residues. CDR1 and CDR2 (germline): GTSNPN, SVGIG (reference sequence). As DNA, the CDR3 is TGTGCCTGGAGCCCACAGAACACTGAAGCTTTCTTT. It is translated as CAWSPQNTEAFF. The entire variable domain, with the rest obtained from reference TRBV30 and TRBJ1-1, is as follows: SQTIHQWPATLVQPVGSPLSLECTVEGTSNPNLYWYRQAAGRGLQLLFYSVGIGQISSEVPQNLSASRPQDRQFILSSKKLLLSDSGFYLCAWSPQNTEAFFGQGTRLTVV.

V is TRBV7-9 and J is TRBJ1-2; 8 nucleotides agree with TRBD1. Trimming removed 0 bases from V and 5 bases from J; junction bases left unmatched: 5. Germline CDR1 reads SEHNR; CDR2 reads FQNEAQ (reference sequence). This CDR3 has 15 residues. This CDR3 reads CASSLADRVTYGYTF. The CDR3 DNA sequence: TGTGCCAGCAGCTTAGCGGACAGGGTAACTTATGGCTACACCTTC.

The chain carries TRBV7-2 and TRBJ2-1; D is ambiguous. This CDR3 is 15 amino acids long. V was cut by 5 bases and J by 4 bases, with 15 bases left in between. Germline lookup yields CDR1 SGHTA and CDR2 FQGNSA. CDR3 nucleotide sequence: TGTGCCAGCAGCGCCAGACCGGGCCTTTACAATGAGCAGTTCTTC. It encodes CASSARPGLYNEQFF.

The chain employs TRBV7-3 and TRBJ2-3; maybe TRBD2 (6 bases). Germline V gene data show CDR1 as SGHTA and CDR2 as FQGTGA. This CDR3 has 15 amino acids. V was shortened by 2 bases and J by 0 bases, with 9 bases between the two germline ends. The CDR3 reads CASSLGGISTDTQYF. CDR3 in DNA: TGTGCCAGCAGCTTAGGGGGGATAAGCACAGATACGCAGTATTTT.

This chain links TRBV4-2 with TRBJ2-2; D gene uncertain. The CDR3 consists of 16 residues. V lost 1 base and J 4 bases, leaving 13 bases between the germline ends. Germline V gene sequence: CDR1 LGHNA, CDR2 YNFKEQ. The CDR3 here is CASSQGGRSGTGELFF. CDR3 coding DNA: TGTGCCAGCAGCCAAGGGGGTAGATCGGGCACCGGGGAGCTGTTTTTT.

The chain's CDR3 is CASSFGGRSYNEQFF. CDR3 nucleotides: TGCGCCAGCAGCTTCGGCGGGAGGTCCTACAATGAGCAGTTCTTC. This chain connects TRBV5-1 to TRBJ2-1, with 8 positions matching TRBD2. Germline V gene data show CDR1 as SGHRS and CDR2 as YFSETQ. The CDR3 loop spans 15 amino acids. Trimming removed 2 bases from V and 1 base from J; junction bases left unmatched: 2.

This clone was detected once. The V gene is TRBV5-1, the J gene TRBJ2-5; TRBD2 aligns across 7 bases. Germline V gene sequence: CDR1 SGHRS, CDR2 YFSETQ. The CDR3 extends over 15 amino acids. V lost 3 bases to trimming and J lost 1 base; unmatched junction nucleotides: 6. CDR3 in amino acids: CASSSAGTTQETQYF. Here the CDR3 DNA reads TGCGCCAGCAGCTCAGCCGGGACTACCCAAGAGACCCAGTACTTC.

This clone was found a few times. The V and J genes are TRBV28 and TRBJ1-1; D is unclear. The CDR3 runs to 14 residues. V was pared by 4 bases and J by 5 bases, with 14 bases between. The germline V gene has CDR1 MDHEN and CDR2 SYDVKM. The CDR3 sequence is CASSSKGRRTEAFF. CDR3 nucleotide sequence: TGTGCCAGCAGTTCTAAGGGAAGACGAACTGAAGCTTTCTTT.

Note on this clone: This may be a read error: a much more frequent sequence differs by one nucleotide. The chain carries TRBV28 and TRBJ2-7; D gene ambiguous. Germline V lookup: CDR1 MDHEN, CDR2 SYDVKM. V gave up 6 bases and J gave up 7 bases, with 7 bases separating them. The CDR3 spans 10 residues. Here the CDR3 DNA reads TGTGCCAGCAGCCGGCGGGAGCAGTACTTC. Translation: CASSRREQYF.

This clone occurred a few times. This CDR3 is CARYRGYNEKLFF. CDR3 nucleotides: TGTGCCAGGTACAGGGGTTATAATGAAAAACTGTTTTTT. This sequence joins TRBV19 and TRBJ1-4; TRBD1 agrees at 7 bases. Germline trimming cut 9 bases from V and 4 bases from J; bases unmatched to any gene: 5. The CDR3 has 13 residues. CDR1 and CDR2 from the germline V gene are LNHDA and SQIVND (reference sequence). The whole variable domain, remainder taken from reference TRBV19 and TRBJ1-4, is DGGITQSPKYLFRKEGQNVTLSCEQNLNHDAMYWYRQDPGQGLRLIYYSQIVNDFQKGDIAEGYSVSREKKESFPLTVTSAQKNPTAFYLCARYRGYNEKLFFGSGTQLSVL.

This chain joins TRBV5-4 and TRBJ2-7; 7 bases are shared with TRBD2. Germline CDR1 reads SGHNT; CDR2 reads YYREEE (reference sequence). This CDR3 has 13 residues. The J segment lost 8 bases and the V segment lost 1 base, leaving 6 bases of the junction unmatched. The CDR3: CASSLSGGGQQYF. The CDR3 region has the DNA TGTGCCAGCAGCTTGTCGGGGGGAGGGCAGCAGTACTTC. The full variable domain, in which reference TRBV5-4 and TRBJ2-7 provide the parts outside the CDR3, is ETGVTQSPTHLIKTRGQQVTLRCSSQSGHNTVSWYQQALGQGPQFIFQYYREEENGRGNFPPRFSGLQFPNYSSELNVNALELDDSALYLCASSLSGGGQQYFGPGTRLTVT.